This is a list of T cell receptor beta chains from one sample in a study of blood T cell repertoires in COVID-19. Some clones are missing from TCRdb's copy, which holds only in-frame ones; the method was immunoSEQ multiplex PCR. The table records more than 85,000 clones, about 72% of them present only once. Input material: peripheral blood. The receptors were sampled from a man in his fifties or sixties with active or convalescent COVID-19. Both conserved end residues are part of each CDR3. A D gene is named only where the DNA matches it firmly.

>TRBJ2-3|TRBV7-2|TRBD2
CASSLAIPWEGLASGKIDTQYF
TGTGCCAGCAGCTTAGCCATTCCGTGGGAGGGGCTGGCTAGCGGGAAGATAGATACGCAGTATTTT
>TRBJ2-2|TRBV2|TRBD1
CASSVGTGLDTGELFF
TGTGCCAGCAGCGTTGGGACAGGGTTGGACACCGGGGAGCTGTTTTTT
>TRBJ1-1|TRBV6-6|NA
CASSSWTEEAFF
TGTGCCAGCAGTTCCTGGACAGAGGAAGCTTTCTTT
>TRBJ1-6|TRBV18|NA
CASSPRRDNSPLHF
TGTGCCAGCTCACCTCGCCGGGATAATTCACCCCTCCACTTT
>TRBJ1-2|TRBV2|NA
CASSLSSYGYTF
TGTGCCAGCAGTCTCTCGTCCTATGGCTACACCTTC
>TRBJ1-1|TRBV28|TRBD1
CASSPQAGGMAFF
TGTGCCAGCAGCCCCCAAGCAGGGGGAATGGCTTTCTTT
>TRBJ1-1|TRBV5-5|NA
CASSLVRAGTEAFF
TGTGCCAGCAGCTTGGTCAGGGCTGGAACTGAAGCTTTCTTT
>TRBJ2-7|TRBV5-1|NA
CASTWGTGYEQYF
TGCGCCAGCACCTGGGGTACAGGGTACGAGCAGTACTTC
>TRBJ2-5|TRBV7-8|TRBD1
CASSEGTGGWETQYF
TGTGCCAGCAGCGAAGGGACAGGGGGTTGGGAGACCCAGTACTTC
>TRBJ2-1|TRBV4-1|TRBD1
CASSQDVNRGYNEQFF
TGCGCCAGCAGCCAAGATGTGAACAGGGGATACAATGAGCAGTTCTTC